Following are 30 T cell receptor beta chains from one sample sequenced in a study of cytomegalovirus exposure and HLA in healthy donors. A multiplex PCR was run with 60 Vbeta primers and 13 Jbeta primers. Measured with immunoSEQ multiplex PCR; TCRdb has only the in-frame clones, and not every one. The sample shows a few hundred thousand clones, roughly 80% of them seen only once. Sequenced material: PBMCs. The receptor source for this set is a girl aged 2-10 years in good health and CMV-seronegative.

The rearrangement joins TRBV7-9 to TRBJ2-1, with 7 bases fitting TRBD2. CDR1 and CDR2 from the germline V gene are SEHNR and FQNEAQ (reference sequence). The CDR3 runs to 13 residues. V was clipped by 3 bases and J by 5 bases; unmatched bases: 1. CDR3 bases: TGTGCCAGCAGCTTGAGCGGGGACAATGAGCAGTTCTTC. It codes for CASSLSGDNEQFF.

The chain combines TRBV9 with TRBJ2-2; TRBD1 aligns across 10 bases. After removal of 4 bases from V and 4 bases from J, the junction contained 4 bases not matched to a gene. Per germline, CDR1 SGDLS and CDR2 YYNGEE. The CDR3 contains 15 residues. Here the CDR3 DNA reads TGTGCCAGCAGCCCTGGGACAGGGGTCACCGGGGAGCTGTTTTTT. Translation: CASSPGTGVTGELFF.

V gene TRBV4-1 combines with J gene TRBJ1-4, with 10 bases aligning to TRBD1. J was trimmed by 0 bases and V by 4 bases; bases with no gene match: 5. Germline V gene data show CDR1 as MGHRA and CDR2 as YSYEKL. CDR3 length: 17 residues. The CDR3 is CASSRGTGASTNEKLFF. DNA of the CDR3: TGCGCCAGCAGCCGCGGGACAGGGGCCTCAACTAATGAAAAACTGTTTTTT.

The V and J genes are TRBV30 and TRBJ2-5; tentative D call: TRBD1 (6 bases). Germline CDR1 and CDR2: GTSNPN and SVGIG (reference sequence). Trimming removed 5 bases at V and 2 bases at J, with 15 bases between. The CDR3 runs to 14 residues. The CDR3 sequence is CAWARGGPQETQYF. CDR3 in DNA: TGTGCCTGGGCCCGTGGGGGCCCTCAAGAGACCCAGTACTTC.

V and J are TRBV30 and TRBJ1-3; D not certain. The length of the CDR3 is 11 residues. The V end was cut by 7 bases, the J end by 8 bases, with 12 bases between. Germline V gives CDR1 GTSNPN, CDR2 SVGIG (reference sequence). The CDR3 is CASAARDTIYF. CDR3 sequence (DNA): TGTGCCTCGGCGGCGCGAGACACCATATATTTT.

The rearrangement uses TRBV7-8 and TRBJ2-5, with D uncertain. The CDR3 contains 12 residues. Germline V gene sequence: CDR1 SGHVS, CDR2 FQNEAQ. The V and J ends lost 6 bases and 5 bases respectively, with 10 bases between them. Written as DNA, the CDR3 is TGTGCCAGCAGTCGACTCCAGGAGACCCAGTACTTC. Translation gives CASSRLQETQYF.

The CDR3 DNA follows: TGCGCCAGCCGGGTATGGATCCCCGACACCGGGGAGCTGTTTTTT. It is translated as CASRVWIPDTGELFF. This rearrangement joins TRBV5-1 to TRBJ2-2, with D unresolved. With 7 bases removed from V and 3 bases from J, the gap between germline ends came to 16 bases. Germline V gives CDR1 SGHRS, CDR2 YFSETQ. The CDR3 loop spans 15 amino acids. The full variable domain, completed using reference TRBV5-1 and TRBJ2-2, is KAGVTQTPRYLIKTRGQQVTLSCSPISGHRSVSWYQQTPGQGLQFLFEYFSETQRNKGNFPGRFSGRQFSNSRSEMNVSTLELGDSALYLCASRVWIPDTGELFFGEGSRLTVL.

V usage is TRBV6-1 and J usage is TRBJ2-2; 7 nucleotides agree with TRBD1. V shed 11 bases, J shed 0 bases, and the junction held 9 bases outside the gene matches. This CDR3 region has 15 residues. In germline, CDR1 is MNHNS, CDR2 SASEGT. CDR3 sequence reads: CAARQGATNTGELFF. The CDR3 DNA is TGTGCCGCTAGACAGGGAGCTACGAACACCGGGGAGCTGTTTTTT.

The chain is built from TRBV10-3 and TRBJ1-6; TRBD1 might be the D (5 bases). Germline V gene sequence: CDR1 ENHRY, CDR2 SYGVKD. V lost 3 bases, J lost 8 bases, and 17 bases lay in between. The CDR3 extends over 16 amino acids. CDR3: CAISDPGGGSYSPLHF. In DNA, the CDR3 is TGTGCCATCAGTGACCCGGGGGGAGGGAGCTATTCACCCCTCCACTTT.

This clone was seen just once. The CDR3 DNA follows: TGCGCCAGCAGCTTGTCGATCGGGATTGCAGAGACCCAGTACTTC. Its translation is CASSLSIGIAETQYF. The chain is built from TRBV5-1 and TRBJ2-5, with D maybe TRBD2 (5 bases). CDR3 size: 15 residues. The V end lost 1 base, the J end lost 4 bases, and 14 bases lay between the germline ends. The germline V gene has CDR1 SGHRS and CDR2 YFSETQ.

V and J are TRBV4-1 and TRBJ1-1, with D maybe TRBD1 (5 bases). Germline V gene lookup returns CDR1 MGHRA and CDR2 YSYEKL. CDR3 length: 13 residues. Trimming cost V 6 bases and J 3 bases, with 11 bases left between them. DNA of the CDR3: TGCGCCAGCAGGCGACAGAGACACACTGAAGCTTTCTTT. Its translation: CASRRQRHTEAFF.

The chain employs TRBV5-6 and TRBJ2-7; D is possibly TRBD1 (6 bases). The CDR3 loop spans 12 amino acids. CDR1 is SGHDT and CDR2 is YYEEEE in the germline V gene. The V end lost 4 bases, the J end lost 7 bases, and 12 bases lay between the germline ends. The CDR3 reads CASSRGGDEQYF. CDR3 DNA: TGTGCCAGCAGCCGAGGGGGTGATGAGCAGTACTTC.

This chain connects TRBV28 to TRBJ2-6; 9 nucleotides match TRBD1. CDR3 length: 17 amino acids. V was pared by 6 bases and J by 1 base, with 7 bases of the junction left unmatched. CDR1 is MDHEN, CDR2 SYDVKM, per germline. The CDR3 loop reads CASSPPGQGSGANVLTF. The CDR3 coding sequence is TGTGCCAGCAGCCCACCGGGACAGGGATCTGGGGCCAACGTCCTGACTTTC.

The chain joins TRBV4-1 to TRBJ1-4, with D possibly matching TRBD1 (6 bases). The CDR3 totals 17 residues. CDR1 and CDR2 (germline): MGHRA, YSYEKL. The V end was cut by 2 bases, the J end by 7 bases, with 20 bases between. CDR3 residues: CASSQQAGRGRGEKLFF. As DNA, the CDR3 is TGCGCCAGCAGCCAACAGGCAGGCAGGGGAAGAGGTGAAAAACTGTTTTTT.

There are a few counts of this clone. V usage is TRBV27 and J usage is TRBJ2-7; 8 nucleotides line up with TRBD1. Germline V gives CDR1 MNHEY, CDR2 SMNVEV (reference sequence). J lost 10 bases, V lost 6 bases, and 11 bases had no gene match. This CDR3 spans 13 amino acids. For the CDR3, the DNA is TGTGCCAGCAGAATGGTACCGGACAGGGAACAGTACTTC. Translation: CASRMVPDREQYF.

V gene TRBV10-3 combines with J gene TRBJ1-2; 9 positions match TRBD1. This CDR3 is built from 17 residues. Germline assignment: CDR1 ENHRY and CDR2 SYGVKD. With 2 bases clipped from V and 6 bases from J, the junction kept 13 bases outside the gene matches. The CDR3 loop is CAISEEGTGSIRHGYTF. The CDR3 DNA is TGTGCCATCAGTGAGGAGGGGACAGGGTCTATTCGTCATGGCTACACCTTC.

This clone was detected a few times. The chain is built from TRBV5-1 and TRBJ2-3, with D perhaps matching TRBD1 (5 bases). CDR1 is SGHRS, CDR2 YFSETQ, per germline. This CDR3 comprises 14 residues. Trimming shortened V by 3 bases and J by 2 bases, and 10 bases separated the two germline ends. The CDR3 DNA is TGCGCCAGCAGCTCCAACAGGCCCACAGATACGCAGTATTTT. Its protein is CASSSNRPTDTQYF.

V and J are TRBV4-1 and TRBJ1-6; D may be TRBD1 (5 bases). Germline loops: CDR1 MGHRA, CDR2 YSYEKL. V shed 4 bases and J shed 7 bases, with 11 bases lying between them. The CDR3 consists of 14 residues. CDR3 region: CASSPQGENSPLHF. In DNA form, the CDR3 reads TGCGCCAGCAGCCCTCAGGGTGAGAATTCACCCCTCCACTTT.

The chain combines TRBV7-9 with TRBJ1-3; D gene ambiguous. V shed 1 base and J shed 10 bases, with 8 bases lying between them. The CDR3 extends over 12 amino acids. The germline gives CDR1 SEHNR, CDR2 FQNEAQ (reference sequence). The chain's CDR3 is CASSLGGETIYF. The CDR3 DNA follows: TGTGCCAGCAGCTTAGGTGGGGAGACCATATATTTT.

The V gene is TRBV19, the J gene TRBJ2-3, with D unclear. The CDR3 has 13 amino acids. Trimming took 2 bases from V and 2 from J, leaving 5 bases between them. Germline V gene data show CDR1 as LNHDA and CDR2 as SQIVND (reference sequence). CDR3 in amino acids: CASSIHTTDTQYF. Here the CDR3 DNA reads TGTGCCAGTAGTATACACACCACAGATACGCAGTATTTT.

The chain employs TRBV15 and TRBJ2-5; 9 nucleotides line up with TRBD2. The CDR3 covers 16 residues. V dropped 0 bases and J dropped 4; count of bases not matched to a gene: 6. The germline V gene encodes CDR1 LNHNV and CDR2 YYDKDF (reference sequence). The CDR3 spells CATSRDLAGGGETQYF. DNA for the CDR3: TGTGCCACCAGCAGAGATCTGGCGGGGGGGGGAGAGACCCAGTACTTC.

Details on this clone: At the DNA level, this CDR3 is encoded by other sequences in the same sample as well. The chain couples TRBV19 to TRBJ2-7; 8 bases agree with TRBD2. V was pared by 9 bases and J by 2 bases, with 18 bases of the junction left unmatched. Germline assignment: CDR1 LNHDA and CDR2 SQIVND (reference sequence). The CDR3 sequence is 17 residues long. The CDR3 coding sequence is TGTGCCAGCCGGGGCCCCCGGCTAGCGGGTAGGGCCTACGAGCAGTACTTC. It yields the protein CASRGPRLAGRAYEQYF.

The gene calls are TRBV1 and TRBJ2-1; the DNA was not used to check the table's D call, TRBD2. TRBV1 is a pseudogene. CDR3 length: 21 residues. CDR3 sequence (DNA): TGCACCAGCAGCCAAGATGCGGGGCGGGGGGTCCCCTTTAGCTCCTACAATGAGCAGTTCTTC. Translated: CTSSQDAGRGVPFSSYNEQFF.

This chain links TRBV7-3 with TRBJ2-5, with 14 positions matching TRBD2. The CDR3 totals 16 residues. Germline V gene data show CDR1 as SGHTA and CDR2 as FQGTGA. The V segment lost 5 bases and the J segment 5 bases; nucleotides outside the gene matches: 7. CDR3 region: CASSLRTSGGRETQYF. DNA for the CDR3: TGTGCCAGCAGCCTCCGGACTAGCGGGGGGCGGGAGACCCAGTACTTC.

This chain uses TRBV11-3 with TRBJ2-5; 7 bases are a match to TRBD1. Trimming took 6 bases from V and 5 from J; bases not matched to a gene: 12. The length of the CDR3 is 15 residues. Germline values: CDR1 SGHNT, CDR2 YENEEA. The CDR3 sequence is CASSLNHRGGETQYF. In nucleotides, the CDR3 is TGTGCCAGCAGTTTGAATCACAGGGGTGGGGAGACCCAGTACTTC.

The rearrangement uses TRBV6-5 and TRBJ2-2; D may be TRBD1 (6 bases). The CDR3 loop spans 15 amino acids. Germline V gene sequence: CDR1 MNHEY, CDR2 SVGAGI. Trimming pared 6 bases from V and 4 bases from J, leaving 15 bases between. CDR3 nucleotides: TGTGCCAGCAGCCAATGGACAGAACTCACCGGGGAGCTGTTTTTT. Translating gives CASSQWTELTGELFF.

V and J are TRBV7-9 and TRBJ2-4, with no clear D. This CDR3 has 14 residues. Germline-derived CDR1 and CDR2 are SEHNR and FQNEAQ (reference sequence). Trimming left V 3 bases short and J 0 bases short, with 6 bases between. CDR3 loop: CASSLRVAKNIQYF. In DNA, the CDR3 is TGTGCCAGCAGCTTGCGTGTAGCCAAAAACATTCAGTACTTC. The whole variable domain, filled in from reference TRBV7-9 and TRBJ2-4, reads DTGVSQNPRHKITKRGQNVTFRCDPISEHNRLYWYRQTLGQGPEFLTYFQNEAQLEKSRLLSDRFSAERPKGSFSTLEIQRTEQGDSAMYLCASSLRVAKNIQYFGAGTRLSVL.

The chain has TRBV10-3 and TRBJ2-5; tentative D call: TRBD2 (6 bases). In germline, CDR1 is ENHRY, CDR2 SYGVKD. V dropped 3 bases and J dropped 0 bases, with 14 bases sitting between them. This CDR3 spans 16 amino acids. The DNA of the CDR3 is TGTGCCATCAGTGATCCGGGACTGCTGTACCAAGAGACCCAGTACTTC. It encodes CAISDPGLLYQETQYF.

The genes are TRBV21-1 and TRBJ2-3; the table names TRBD2, a call not compared with the DNA. TRBV21-1 is a recognized pseudogene. The CDR3 sequence is 19 residues long. The CDR3 region has the DNA TGTGCCAGCAGCAAAGCCCTAGCACGGGACTCCAGGAGCACAGATACGCAGTATTTT. Amino acid sequence: CASSKALARDSRSTDTQYF.

The chain links TRBV25-1 to TRBJ2-7; D is perhaps TRBD1 (5 bases). The CDR3 contains 12 residues. V gave up 7 bases and J gave up 3 bases, with 10 bases separating them. Germline CDR1 and CDR2: MGHDK and SYGVNS. For the CDR3, the DNA is TGTGCCAGCATGGACACAGGCTACGAGCAGTACTTC. As protein: CASMDTGYEQYF.